A selection of T cell receptor beta chains follows, all from one sample in a study of T cell responses to AZD1222 COVID-19 vaccine. Assay: immunoSEQ multiplex PCR; the TCRdb copy retains only in-frame clones and omits some. The sample holds 200,000 or so clones; approximately 92% are singletons and the top ten take 10%. The sample consisted of peripheral blood, taken on day 0 of AZD1222 vaccination. These receptors were collected from an adult in good health. Both conserved end residues are part of each CDR3. Each record gives: clone size, V gene, D gene, J gene, CDR3 DNA, CDR3 protein. A D gene is named only where the DNA matches it firmly. Rows give clone size only sometimes, using once, few, many, or a class for an expanded clone.

abundance: -
v_gene: TRBV2
d_gene: -
j_gene: TRBJ1-4
CDR3nt: TGTGCCAGCAAGGGACGGCTAACTAATGAAAAACTGTTTTTT
CDR3aa: CASKGRLTNEKLFF

abundance: -
v_gene: TRBV28
d_gene: -
j_gene: TRBJ2-1
CDR3nt: TGTGCCAGCAGTCCCTCTGGGCCCTTTGAGAGGTTCTTC
CDR3aa: CASSPSGPFERFF

abundance: -
v_gene: TRBV29-1
d_gene: -
j_gene: TRBJ1-4
CDR3nt: TGCAGCGCCGCTAAGGGCAGGGAGCGGGAAAAACTGTTTTTT
CDR3aa: CSAAKGREREKLFF

abundance: -
v_gene: TRBV7-9
d_gene: -
j_gene: TRBJ1-4
CDR3nt: TGTGCCAGCAGCTTAGGTGTAGGGGACCCCAAAAGTCGTAATGAAAAACTGTTTTTT
CDR3aa: CASSLGVGDPKSRNEKLFF

abundance: -
v_gene: TRBV27
d_gene: -
j_gene: TRBJ1-1
CDR3nt: TGTGCCAGCAGAGTTGCCAACCGAGAGGGAGCTTTCTTT
CDR3aa: CASRVANREGAFF

abundance: -
v_gene: TRBV15
d_gene: -
j_gene: TRBJ1-4
CDR3nt: TGTGCCACCAGCAGAGATCACGGCTTTGAAAAACTGTTTTTT
CDR3aa: CATSRDHGFEKLFF

abundance: -
v_gene: TRBV6-5
d_gene: TRBD2
j_gene: TRBJ2-7
CDR3nt: TGTGCCAGCAGTCCGGGACTAGCTAGCTACGAGCAGTACTTC
CDR3aa: CASSPGLASYEQYF

abundance: -
v_gene: TRBV21-1
d_gene: -
j_gene: TRBJ1-4
CDR3nt: TGTGCCAGCAGCAGACGGGACATCGCTAATGAAAAACTGTTTTTT
CDR3aa: CASSRRDIANEKLFF

abundance: once
v_gene: TRBV5-1
d_gene: TRBD1
j_gene: TRBJ2-7
CDR3nt: TGCGCCAGCAGCTTCCGGACAGGGGAGGGAAGCGAGCAGTACTTC
CDR3aa: CASSFRTGEGSEQYF

abundance: -
v_gene: TRBV19
d_gene: -
j_gene: TRBJ1-5
CDR3nt: TGTGCCAGTAGTACGACCCCGGCTGGTCAGCCCCAGCATTTT
CDR3aa: CASSTTPAGQPQHF